Described below is a single TCR beta chain sequence and its context. The antigen remains unidentified. The data are from a study of Ad26.COV2.S vaccination and SARS-CoV-2 variants. About the research overall: Enrollment placed the donor in the COV1001 Ad26.COV2.S trial arm. Participants got Ad26.COV2.S intramuscularly, once or twice 56 days apart.

TCRdb's table, derived via immunoSEQ multiplex PCR, lists solely in-frame clones and lacks some. The repertoire has 510,000 or so clones, 87% of them found once; the top ten carry roughly 12%. The CDR3 has 15 residues. V was shortened by 3 bases and J by 0 bases, with 10 bases between the two germline ends. Germline V gives CDR1 SGDLS, CDR2 YYNGEE. Treatment in this sample: roughly 18 received Ad26.COV2.S at low or high dose, single or two shots; 5 received placebo; per-sample allocation not given. Sampling happened 63 days after the first vaccine or placebo injection. Donation was by an adult aged 18-55 years who was in Boston. Study results and caveats: Vaccinees and placebo recipients showed similar non-spike TCR breadth.

The V and J genes are TRBV9 and TRBJ1-3, with D possibly matching TRBD1 (6 bases). Sample: peripheral blood, taken in a trial of Ad26.COV2.S vaccine versus placebo. This TCR came from a person aged 18-60 years who received the Ad26.COV2.S COVID-19 vaccine or a placebo. This chain's CDR3 is CASSALGGSGNTIYF. For the CDR3, the DNA is TGTGCCAGCAGCGCCCTAGGGGGCTCTGGAAACACCATATATTTT.